Shown below are 2 T cell receptor beta chains from a single sample sequenced in a study of T cells in Graves' hyperthyroidism and ophthalmopathy (dated by TCRdb to the late 2010s). The receptor library was made with multiplex PCR. For sequencing, an Illumina HiSeq 2000 was employed. The TCR beta CDR3 regions were amplified from the RNA transcripts. The first round of RT-PCR for the TCR CDR3 was performed with the HTBI primer set and the Qiagen OneStep RT-PCR kit. Using fastp at Q25 and MiXCR, TCRdb reprocessed the public reads and kept productive beta chains. Rows merge per CDR3 protein into single entries with the most common DNA and genes. The sample contains 300,000 to 400,000 distinct CDR3 sequences, 21% of them found a single time. The ten largest clones take up 50% to 65% of the sample. Sequences were obtained from blood. Receptors originate from a woman in her fifties or sixties with Graves' hyperthyroidism.

The DNA of the CDR3 is TGTGCCAGCAGCGTACTCAGACAGCTGGACACCGGGGAGCTGTTTTTT. Translating gives CASSVLRQLDTGELFF. The rearrangement links TRBV7-2 to TRBJ2-2; perhaps TRBD1 as D (5 bases). This CDR3 is built from 16 residues. Germline CDR1 reads SGHTA; CDR2 reads FQGNSA. V was clipped by 5 bases and J by 3 bases, with 16 bases between them.

This clonotype was observed a few times. V and J are TRBV6-1 and TRBJ1-5, with D possibly TRBD1 on 6 matching bases. The V end lost 1 base, the J end lost 3 bases, and 13 bases lay between the germline ends. Germline CDR1 MNHNS, CDR2 SASEGT. CDR3 size: 16 residues. Written as DNA, the CDR3 is TGTGCCAGCAGTGAAGGCAGAGACAGGAACAATCAGCCCCAGCATTTT. This sequence encodes CASSEGRDRNNQPQHF.